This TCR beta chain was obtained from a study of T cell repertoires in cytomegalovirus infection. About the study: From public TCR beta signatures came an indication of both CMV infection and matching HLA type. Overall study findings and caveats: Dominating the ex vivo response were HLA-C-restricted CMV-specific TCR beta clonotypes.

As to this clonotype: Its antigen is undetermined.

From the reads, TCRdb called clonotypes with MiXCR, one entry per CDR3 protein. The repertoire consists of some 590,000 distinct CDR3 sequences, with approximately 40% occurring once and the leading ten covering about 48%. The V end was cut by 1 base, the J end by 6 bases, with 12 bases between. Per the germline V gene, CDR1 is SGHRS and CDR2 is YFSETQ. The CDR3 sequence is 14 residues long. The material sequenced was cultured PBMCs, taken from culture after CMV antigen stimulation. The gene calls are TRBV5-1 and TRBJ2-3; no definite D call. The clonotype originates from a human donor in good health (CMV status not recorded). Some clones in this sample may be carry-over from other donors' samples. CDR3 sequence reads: CASSLMAAVDTQYF. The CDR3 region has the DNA TGCGCCAGCAGCTTGATGGCAGCAGTGGATACGCAGTATTTT.